This record covers a single T cell receptor (beta chain). Its antigen is still unknown. This CDR3 has 17 residues. The V gene's germline CDR1 is SGHVS and CDR2 FQNEAQ. V lost 1 base and J 4 bases, leaving 19 bases between the germline ends. The data were taken from a study of OX40 agonist ivuxolimab in advanced cancers. Study summary: Prior anti-PD-1, anti-PD-L1 or anti-CTLA-4 therapy was allowed; roughly 40% had some. Study-wide results and limits: By week 6 at 0.1 to 3.0 mg/kg, blood CD4+ and CD8+ T cells had expanded clonally.

Repertoires were generated with immunoSEQ multiplex PCR, while TCRdb's copy carries only in-frame clones and drops some. This sample has 30,000 or so clones, with around 87% found just once. The source material was CD4+ or CD8+ T cells sorted from blood, sampled in a trial of the OX40 agonist ivuxolimab. The clonotype comes from an adult with an advanced solid tumor such as melanoma, head and neck, liver or kidney cancer. The chain is built from TRBV7-8 and TRBJ1-1; D remains ambiguous. This CDR3 is CASSLEGYGVLGTEAFF. CDR3 DNA sequence: TGTGCCAGCAGCTTAGAGGGTTACGGGGTTTTGGGCACTGAAGCTTTCTTT.